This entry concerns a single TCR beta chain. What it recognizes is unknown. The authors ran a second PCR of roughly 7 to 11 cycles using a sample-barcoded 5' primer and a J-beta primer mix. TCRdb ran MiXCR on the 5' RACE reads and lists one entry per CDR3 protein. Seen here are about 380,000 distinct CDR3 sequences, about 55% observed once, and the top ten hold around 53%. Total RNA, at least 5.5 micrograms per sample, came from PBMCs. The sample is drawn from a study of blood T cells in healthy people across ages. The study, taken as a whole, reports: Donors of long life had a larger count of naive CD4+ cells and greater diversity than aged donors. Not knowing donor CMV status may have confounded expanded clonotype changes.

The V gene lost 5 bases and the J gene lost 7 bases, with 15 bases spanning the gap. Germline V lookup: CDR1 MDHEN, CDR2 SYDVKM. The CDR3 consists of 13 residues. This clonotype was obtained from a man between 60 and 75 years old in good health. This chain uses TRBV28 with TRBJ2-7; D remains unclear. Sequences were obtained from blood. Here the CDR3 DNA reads TGTGCCAGCAGTAATTCGATGAACGGGGAGCAGTACTTC. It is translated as CASSNSMNGEQYF.